The T cell receptor beta chain under discussion was sequenced for a study of siplizumab effects on memory and regulatory T cells. The CDR3 runs 14 residues. CDR1 is MGHRA, CDR2 YSYEKL, per germline. V was pared by 4 bases and J by 5 bases, with 4 bases of the junction left unmatched. The method was immunoSEQ multiplex PCR; TCRdb's version includes in-frame clones alone and lacks a portion of them. In the table there are roughly 50,000 clones, roughly 87% of which are singletons. Details on this clone: What it binds is unknown.

A few pairs of donors had their unstimulated naive, memory, effector memory and TEMRA subsets sequenced. Broader study findings: There were only a minor fraction of alloreactive clones that mapped to unstimulated subsets. Apparently more diverse than memory cells, naive T cells also seemed major alloresponse contributors.

Sequenced sample: naive CD8+ T cells sorted from blood. The chain couples TRBV4-1 to TRBJ2-5, with 10 bases fitting TRBD1. This receptor was identified in a human donor in good health. CDR3: CASSRGTGVETQYF. CDR3 DNA sequence: TGCGCCAGCAGCCGGGGGACAGGGGTCGAGACCCAGTACTTC.